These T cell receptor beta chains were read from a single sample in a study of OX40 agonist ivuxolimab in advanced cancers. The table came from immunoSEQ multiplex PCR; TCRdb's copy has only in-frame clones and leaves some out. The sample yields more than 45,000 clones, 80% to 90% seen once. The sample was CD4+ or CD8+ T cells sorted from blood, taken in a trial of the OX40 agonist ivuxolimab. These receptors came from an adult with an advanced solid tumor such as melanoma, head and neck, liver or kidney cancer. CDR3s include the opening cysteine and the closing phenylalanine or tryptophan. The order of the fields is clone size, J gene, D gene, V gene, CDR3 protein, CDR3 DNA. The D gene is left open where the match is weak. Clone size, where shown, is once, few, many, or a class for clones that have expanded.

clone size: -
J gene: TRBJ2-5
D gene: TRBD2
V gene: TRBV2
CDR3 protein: CASMGLASQETQYF
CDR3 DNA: TGTGCCAGCATGGGACTAGCGAGCCAAGAGACCCAGTACTTC

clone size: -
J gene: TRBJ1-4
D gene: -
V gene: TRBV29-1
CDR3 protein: CSVQQSLNEKLFF
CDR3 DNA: TGCAGCGTGCAACAGAGTCTCAATGAAAAACTGTTTTTT

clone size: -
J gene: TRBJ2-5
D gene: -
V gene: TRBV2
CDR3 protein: CASSEYPSGAQYF
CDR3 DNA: TGTGCCAGCAGTGAATATCCCTCCGGGGCCCAGTACTTC

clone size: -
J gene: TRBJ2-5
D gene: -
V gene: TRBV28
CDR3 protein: CASSSPGRETQYF
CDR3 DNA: TGTGCCAGCAGTTCCCCGGGGCGGGAGACCCAGTACTTC

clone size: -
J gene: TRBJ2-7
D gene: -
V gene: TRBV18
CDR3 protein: CASSPQQSSYEQYF
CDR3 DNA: TGTGCCAGCTCACCACAGCAGAGTTCCTACGAGCAGTACTTC

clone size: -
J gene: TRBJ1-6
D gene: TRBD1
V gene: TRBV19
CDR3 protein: CASSEDRGNSPLHF
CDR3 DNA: TGTGCCAGTAGTGAAGACAGGGGGAATTCACCCCTCCACTTT

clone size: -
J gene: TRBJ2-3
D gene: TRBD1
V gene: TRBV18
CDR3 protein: CASSPPGGTGLPYF
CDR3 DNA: TGTGCCAGCTCACCACCGGGTGGGACAGGGCTGCCGTATTTT

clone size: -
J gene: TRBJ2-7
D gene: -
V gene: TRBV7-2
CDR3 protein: CASSLERTSYEQYF
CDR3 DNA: TGTGCCAGCAGCTTGGAGAGGACGTCCTACGAGCAGTACTTC

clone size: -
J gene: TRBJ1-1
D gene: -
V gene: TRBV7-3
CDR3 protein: CASSLMRNTEAFF
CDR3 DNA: TGTGCCAGCAGCTTAATGAGGAACACTGAAGCTTTCTTT

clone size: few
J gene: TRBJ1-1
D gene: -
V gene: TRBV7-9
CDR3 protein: CASSRRYTEAFF
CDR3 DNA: TGTGCCAGCAGTAGACGGTACACTGAAGCTTTCTTT

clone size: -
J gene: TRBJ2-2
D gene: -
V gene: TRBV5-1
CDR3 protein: CASGQGILKGVNTGELFF
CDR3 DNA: TGCGCCAGCGGGCAGGGGATTTTAAAGGGAGTCAACACCGGGGAGCTGTTTTTT

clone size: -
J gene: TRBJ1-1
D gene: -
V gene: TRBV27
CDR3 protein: CAVIVAFF
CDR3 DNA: TGTGCCGTGATAGTGGCTTTCTTT

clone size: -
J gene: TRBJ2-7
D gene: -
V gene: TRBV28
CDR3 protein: CASSSQGNPYEQYF
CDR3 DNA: TGTGCCAGCAGTTCTCAGGGGAATCCCTACGAGCAGTACTTC

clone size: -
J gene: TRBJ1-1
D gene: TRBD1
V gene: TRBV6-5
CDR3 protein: CASRRQGGDTEAFF
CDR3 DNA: TGTGCCAGCAGACGACAGGGAGGGGACACTGAAGCTTTCTTT

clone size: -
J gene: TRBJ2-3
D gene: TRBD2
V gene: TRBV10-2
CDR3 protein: CASSPSGRTDTQYF
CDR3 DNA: TGCGCCAGCAGTCCTAGCGGGAGGACAGATACGCAGTATTTT

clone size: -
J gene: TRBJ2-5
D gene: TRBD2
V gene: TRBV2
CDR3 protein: CASSDGGEGETQYF
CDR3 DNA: TGTGCCAGCAGTGATGGTGGGGAGGGAGAGACCCAGTACTTC

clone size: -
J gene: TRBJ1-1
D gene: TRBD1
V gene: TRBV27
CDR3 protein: CASIRQGYTEAFF
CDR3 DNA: TGTGCCAGCATCAGACAGGGTTACACTGAAGCTTTCTTT

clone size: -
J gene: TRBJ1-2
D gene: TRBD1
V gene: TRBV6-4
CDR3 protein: CASSPWTGSNYGYTF
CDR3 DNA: TGTGCCAGCAGCCCGTGGACAGGGTCGAACTATGGCTACACCTTC

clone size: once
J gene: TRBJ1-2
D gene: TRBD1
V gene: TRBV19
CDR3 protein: CASRTTRQGARGYTF
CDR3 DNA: TGTGCCAGTAGGACCACCCGACAGGGGGCGCGCGGCTACACCTTC

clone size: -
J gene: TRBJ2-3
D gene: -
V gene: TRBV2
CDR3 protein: CASSEAADITDTQYF
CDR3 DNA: TGTGCCAGCAGTGAAGCGGCGGACATCACAGATACGCAGTATTTT

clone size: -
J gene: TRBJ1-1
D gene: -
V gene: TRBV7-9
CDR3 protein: CASSLGPLGQNTEAFF
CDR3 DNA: TGTGCCAGCAGCTTAGGGCCCCTGGGACAGAACACTGAAGCTTTCTTT

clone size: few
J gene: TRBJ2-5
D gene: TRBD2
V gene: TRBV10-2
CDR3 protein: CASSRPGTTETQYF
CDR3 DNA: TGCGCCAGCAGCCGTCCCGGGACTACGGAGACCCAGTACTTC

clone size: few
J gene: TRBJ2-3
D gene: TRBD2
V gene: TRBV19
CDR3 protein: CASTSDLAGERDTQYF
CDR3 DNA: TGTGCCAGTACTTCCGATCTAGCGGGGGAGAGAGATACGCAGTATTTT

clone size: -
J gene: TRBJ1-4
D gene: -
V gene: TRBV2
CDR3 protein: CASNPGGSEEKLFF
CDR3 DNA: TGTGCCAGCAACCCCGGGGGGTCGGAAGAAAAACTGTTTTTT

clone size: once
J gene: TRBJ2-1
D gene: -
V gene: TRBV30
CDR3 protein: CAWSRSSGNYNEQFF
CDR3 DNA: TGTGCCTGGAGTAGGTCCAGCGGTAACTACAATGAGCAGTTCTTC

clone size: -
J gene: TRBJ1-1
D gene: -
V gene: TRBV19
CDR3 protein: CATTSDRKMNTEAFF
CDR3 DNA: TGTGCCACCACGAGTGACAGAAAGATGAACACTGAAGCTTTCTTT

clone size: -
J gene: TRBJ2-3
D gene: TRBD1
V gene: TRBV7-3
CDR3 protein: CASKRQGSTDTQYF
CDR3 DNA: TGTGCCAGCAAAAGACAGGGTAGCACAGATACGCAGTATTTT

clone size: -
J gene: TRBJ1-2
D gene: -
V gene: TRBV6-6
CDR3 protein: CASSLGGNYGYTF
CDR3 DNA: TGTGCCAGCAGTCTGGGGGGTAACTATGGCTACACCTTC

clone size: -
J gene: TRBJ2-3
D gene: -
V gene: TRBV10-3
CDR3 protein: CAISESLTQWNF
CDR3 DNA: TGTGCCATCAGTGAGTCTTTGACGCAGTGGAATTTT

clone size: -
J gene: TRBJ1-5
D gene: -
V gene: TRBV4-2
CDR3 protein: CASSRPQEQPQHF
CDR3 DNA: TGTGCCAGCAGCCGCCCCCAAGAGCAGCCCCAGCATTTT

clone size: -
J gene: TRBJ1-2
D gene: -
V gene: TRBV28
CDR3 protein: CASSLVGDGYTF
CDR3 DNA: TGTGCCAGCAGTTTAGTGGGTGATGGCTACACCTTC

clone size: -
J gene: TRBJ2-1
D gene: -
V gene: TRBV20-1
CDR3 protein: CSALLNEQFF
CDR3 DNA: TGCAGCGCCCTCTTGAATGAGCAGTTCTTC

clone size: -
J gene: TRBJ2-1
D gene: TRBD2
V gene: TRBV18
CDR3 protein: CASSPTGRGGNEQFF
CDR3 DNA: TGTGCCAGCTCTCCAACGGGACGGGGGGGCAATGAGCAGTTCTTC

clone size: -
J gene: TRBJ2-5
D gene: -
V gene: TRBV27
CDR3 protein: CASSSRPRETQYF
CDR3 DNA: TGTGCCAGCAGTTCGAGACCTCGGGAGACCCAGTACTTC

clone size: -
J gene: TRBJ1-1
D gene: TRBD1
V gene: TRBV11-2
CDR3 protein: CASSEQGRNTEAFF
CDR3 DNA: TGTGCCAGCAGCGAACAGGGGAGGAATACTGAAGCTTTCTTT

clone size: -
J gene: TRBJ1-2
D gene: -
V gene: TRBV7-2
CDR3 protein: CASSLMAGALGNGYTF
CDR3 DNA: TGTGCCAGCAGCTTAATGGCGGGGGCCCTCGGGAATGGCTACACCTTC

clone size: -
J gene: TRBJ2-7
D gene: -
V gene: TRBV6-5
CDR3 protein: CASSYSGGEYF
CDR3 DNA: TGTGCCAGCAGTTACTCGGGGGGCGAGTACTTC

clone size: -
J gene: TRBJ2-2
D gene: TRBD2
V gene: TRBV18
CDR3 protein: CASSAQRGNTGELFF
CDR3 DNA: TGTGCCAGCTCAGCACAGCGGGGGAACACCGGGGAGCTGTTTTTT

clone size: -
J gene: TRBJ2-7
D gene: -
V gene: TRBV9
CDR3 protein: CASSVGEGQAYEQYF
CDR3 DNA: TGTGCCAGCAGCGTGGGGGAGGGACAGGCCTACGAGCAGTACTTC

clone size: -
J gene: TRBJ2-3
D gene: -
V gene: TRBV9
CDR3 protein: CASSPRASAGNTDTQYF
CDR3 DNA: TGTGCCAGCAGCCCCCGTGCCTCGGCGGGCAACACAGATACGCAGTATTTT

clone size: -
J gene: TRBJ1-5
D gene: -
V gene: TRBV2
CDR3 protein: CASSIRDGQPQHF
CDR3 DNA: TGCGCCAGCAGTATCAGGGATGGGCAGCCCCAGCATTTT

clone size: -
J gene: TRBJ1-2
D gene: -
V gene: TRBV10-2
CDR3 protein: CASSEIGTSYGYTF
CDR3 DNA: TGCGCCAGCAGTGAGATAGGGACTAGCTATGGCTACACCTTC

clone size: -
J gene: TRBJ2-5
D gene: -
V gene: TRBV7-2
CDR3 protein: CASSLDRAVETQYF
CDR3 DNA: TGTGCCAGCAGCTTAGATCGAGCGGTAGAGACCCAGTACTTC

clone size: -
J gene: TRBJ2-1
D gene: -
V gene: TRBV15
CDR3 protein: CATISGSEDPRGEQFF
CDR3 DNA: TGTGCCACCATCAGTGGGAGCGAAGATCCCAGAGGTGAGCAGTTCTTC

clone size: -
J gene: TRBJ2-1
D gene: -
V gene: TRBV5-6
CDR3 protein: CASSARLGPTFF
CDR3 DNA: TGTGCCAGCAGCGCCCGACTTGGCCCCACCTTCTTC

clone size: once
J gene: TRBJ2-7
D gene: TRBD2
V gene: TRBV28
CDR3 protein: CASSLQGSGRYEQYF
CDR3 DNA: TGTGCCAGCAGTTTACAGGGTAGCGGGAGGTACGAGCAGTACTTC

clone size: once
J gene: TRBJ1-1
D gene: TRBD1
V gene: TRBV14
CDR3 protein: CASSHVRGRGNTEAFF
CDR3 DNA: TGTGCCAGCAGCCACGTGAGGGGGCGGGGGAACACTGAAGCTTTCTTT

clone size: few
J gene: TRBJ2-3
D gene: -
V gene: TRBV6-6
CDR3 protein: CASSFTGGGTDTQYF
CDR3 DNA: TGTGCCAGCAGTTTTACAGGGGGGGGCACAGATACGCAGTATTTT

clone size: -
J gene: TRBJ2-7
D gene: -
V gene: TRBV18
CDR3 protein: CASSPPAGDEQYF
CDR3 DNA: TGTGCCAGCTCACCACCGGCGGGCGACGAGCAGTACTTC

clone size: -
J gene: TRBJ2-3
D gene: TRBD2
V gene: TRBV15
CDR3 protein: CATSPIQGRERWDTQYF
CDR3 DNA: TGTGCCACCAGCCCTATCCAAGGGAGGGAGCGGTGGGATACGCAGTATTTT

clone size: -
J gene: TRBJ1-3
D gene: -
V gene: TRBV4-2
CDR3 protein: CASSQEGSSGNTIYF
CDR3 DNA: TGTGCCAGCAGCCAAGAAGGAAGCTCTGGAAACACCATATATTTT

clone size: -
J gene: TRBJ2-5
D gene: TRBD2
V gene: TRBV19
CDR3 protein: CASSLLAGAETQYF
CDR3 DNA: TGTGCCAGTAGCTTACTAGCGGGAGCGGAGACCCAGTACTTC

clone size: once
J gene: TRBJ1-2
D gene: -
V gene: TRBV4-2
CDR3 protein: CASSLTGEGDYGYTF
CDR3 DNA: TGTGCCAGCAGCCTGACGGGGGAAGGGGACTATGGCTACACCTTC

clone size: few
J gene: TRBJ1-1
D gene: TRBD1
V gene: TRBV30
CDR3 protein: CAWRLRQGEAFF
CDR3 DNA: TGTGCCTGGAGACTCCGACAGGGGGAAGCTTTCTTT

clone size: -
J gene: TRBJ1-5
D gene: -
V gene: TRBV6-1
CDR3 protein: CAITRAVNQPQHF
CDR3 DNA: TGTGCCATTACTCGGGCAGTCAATCAGCCCCAGCATTTT

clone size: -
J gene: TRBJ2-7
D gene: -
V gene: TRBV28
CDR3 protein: CASSHGGGYYEQYF
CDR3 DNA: TGTGCCAGCAGTCATGGAGGGGGGTACTACGAGCAGTACTTC

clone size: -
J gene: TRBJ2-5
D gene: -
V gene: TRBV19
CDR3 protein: CASSPSSAQETQYF
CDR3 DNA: TGTGCCAGTAGTCCGTCTAGCGCCCAAGAGACCCAGTACTTC